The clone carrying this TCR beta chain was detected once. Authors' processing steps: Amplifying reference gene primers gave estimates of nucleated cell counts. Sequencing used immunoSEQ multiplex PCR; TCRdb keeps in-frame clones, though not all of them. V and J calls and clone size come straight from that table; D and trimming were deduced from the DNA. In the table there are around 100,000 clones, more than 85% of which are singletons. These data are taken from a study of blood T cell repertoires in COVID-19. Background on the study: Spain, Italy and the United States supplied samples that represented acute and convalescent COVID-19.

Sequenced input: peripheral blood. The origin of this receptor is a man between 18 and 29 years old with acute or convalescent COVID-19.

CDR3 in DNA: TGTGCCAGCAGCCCGACAGCACTCAATGAGCAGTTCTTC. Translation: CASSPTALNEQFF. The V call is TRBV7-2, the J call TRBJ2-1; weak D call: TRBD1 (5 bases). Germline lookup yields CDR1 SGHTA and CDR2 FQGNSA. The CDR3 is made up of 13 amino acids. V was pared by 5 bases and J by 6 bases, with 11 bases between.